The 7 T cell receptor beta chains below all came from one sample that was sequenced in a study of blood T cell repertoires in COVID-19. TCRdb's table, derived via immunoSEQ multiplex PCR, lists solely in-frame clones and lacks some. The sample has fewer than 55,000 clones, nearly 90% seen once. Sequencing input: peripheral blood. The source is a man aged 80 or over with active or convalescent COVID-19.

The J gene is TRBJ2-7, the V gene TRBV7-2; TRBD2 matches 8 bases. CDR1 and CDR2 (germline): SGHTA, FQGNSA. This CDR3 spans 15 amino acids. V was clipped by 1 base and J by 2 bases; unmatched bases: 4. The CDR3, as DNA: TGTGCCAGCAGCTTAGATAGCGGGACCACCTACGAGCAGTACTTC. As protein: CASSLDSGTTYEQYF.

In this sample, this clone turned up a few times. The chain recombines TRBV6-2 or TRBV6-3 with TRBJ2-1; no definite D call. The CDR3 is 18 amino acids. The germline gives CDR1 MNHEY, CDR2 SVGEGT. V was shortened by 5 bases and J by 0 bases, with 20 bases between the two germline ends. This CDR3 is CASSQAPTRLSSYNEQFF. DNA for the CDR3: TGTGCCAGCAGTCAAGCCCCGACTCGTTTGAGCTCCTACAATGAGCAGTTCTTC.

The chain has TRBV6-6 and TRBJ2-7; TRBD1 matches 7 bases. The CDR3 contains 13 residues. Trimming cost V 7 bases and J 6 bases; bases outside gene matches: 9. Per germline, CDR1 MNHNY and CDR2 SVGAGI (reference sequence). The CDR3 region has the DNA TGTGCCAGCACCAAGACAGGGTTCGGCGAGCAGTACTTC. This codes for CASTKTGFGEQYF.

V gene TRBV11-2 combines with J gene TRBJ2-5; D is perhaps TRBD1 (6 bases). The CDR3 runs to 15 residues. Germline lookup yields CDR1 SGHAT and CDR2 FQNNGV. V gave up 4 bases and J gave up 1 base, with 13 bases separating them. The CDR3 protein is CASSSRTVIQETQYF. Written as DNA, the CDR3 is TGTGCCAGCAGCTCCCGGACAGTAATCCAAGAGACCCAGTACTTC.

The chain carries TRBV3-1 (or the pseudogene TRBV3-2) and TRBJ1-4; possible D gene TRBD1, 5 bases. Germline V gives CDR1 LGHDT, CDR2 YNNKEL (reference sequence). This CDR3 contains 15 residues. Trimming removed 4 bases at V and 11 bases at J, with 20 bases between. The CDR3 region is CASSLGSSAGGKLFF. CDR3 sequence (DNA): TGTGCCAGCAGCCTAGGTTCGTCGGCGGGGGGTAAACTGTTTTTT.

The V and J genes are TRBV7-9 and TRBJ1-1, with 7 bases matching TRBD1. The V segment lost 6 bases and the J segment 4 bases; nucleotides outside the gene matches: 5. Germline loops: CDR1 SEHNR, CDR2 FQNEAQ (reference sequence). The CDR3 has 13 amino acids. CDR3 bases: TGTGCCAGCAGTTACGGGACAGTCACTGAAGCTTTCTTT. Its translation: CASSYGTVTEAFF.

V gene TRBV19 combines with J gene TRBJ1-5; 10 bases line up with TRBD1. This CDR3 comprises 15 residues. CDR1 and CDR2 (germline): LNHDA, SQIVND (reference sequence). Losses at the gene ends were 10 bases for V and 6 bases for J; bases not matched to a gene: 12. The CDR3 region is CATGTGANPGQPQHF. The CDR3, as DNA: TGTGCCACCGGGACAGGGGCGAACCCGGGTCAGCCCCAGCATTTT.